Shown below are 12 T cell receptor beta chains from a single sample sequenced in a study of T cells in localized non-small cell lung cancer. Assay: immunoSEQ multiplex PCR; the TCRdb copy retains only in-frame clones and omits some. The sample has about 39,000 clones; roughly 77% are singletons. Sequenced material: PBMCs, taken before any cancer treatment. The receptors shown here come from a woman between 35 and 75 years old with stage II squamous cell lung carcinoma.

V is TRBV27 and J is TRBJ2-5; 10 positions agree with TRBD2. The V gene end was trimmed by 1 base and the J gene end by 3 bases; junction bases not matched to a gene: 8. The CDR3 spans 17 residues. CDR1 MNHEY and CDR2 SMNVEV come from the germline V gene (reference sequence). CDR3 in amino acids: CASSLFSSGGLEETQYF. The CDR3 DNA reads as TGTGCCAGCAGTTTATTTTCTAGCGGGGGTTTGGAAGAGACCCAGTACTTC.

The chain employs TRBV7-8 and TRBJ2-6; D is uncertain. The V and J ends lost 1 base and 4 bases respectively, with 5 bases between them. The CDR3 contains 14 residues. The germline gives CDR1 SGHVS, CDR2 FQNEAQ. The CDR3: CASSLDVGANVLTF. The CDR3 DNA follows: TGTGCCAGCAGCTTAGATGTAGGGGCCAACGTCCTGACTTTC.

This clone has just one count. The rearrangement uses TRBV14 and TRBJ2-6; D is ambiguous. Germline loops: CDR1 SGHDN, CDR2 FVKESK. The germline V and J ends were trimmed by 4 bases and 0 bases, with 16 bases remaining between them. There are 18 residues in the CDR3. This CDR3 reads CASSPARGRRSGANVLTF. CDR3 coding DNA: TGTGCCAGCAGCCCTGCCCGAGGACGGCGCTCTGGGGCCAACGTCCTGACTTTC.

This clone has ten or more counts. The chain uses TRBV2 and TRBJ2-2; D unclear. This CDR3 comprises 12 residues. V gave up 2 bases and J gave up 6 bases, with 4 bases separating them. CDR1 is SNHLY, CDR2 FYNNEI, per germline. The CDR3 bases are TGTGCCAGCAGTGAACACGCCGGGGAGCTGTTTTTT. Amino acids: CASSEHAGELFF.

The CDR3 DNA reads as TGTGCCAGCAGCTTAGCGCAGGGCGGTCCCTCCTACGAGCAGTACTTC. This encodes CASSLAQGGPSYEQYF. The V and J genes are TRBV7-2 and TRBJ2-5, with D tentatively TRBD1 (5 bases). TRBJ2-7 explains the end of the DNA better; the J call may be wrong. This CDR3 is built from 16 residues. CDR1 and CDR2 (germline): SGHTA, FQGNSA.

This sequence joins TRBV11-2 and TRBJ2-3; TRBD1 might be the D (6 bases). V lost 8 bases to trimming and J lost 3 bases, with 18 bases between them. The CDR3 has 15 amino acids. The V gene's germline CDR1 is SGHAT and CDR2 FQNNGV. CDR3: CASLPPTGGTDTQYF. CDR3 in DNA: TGTGCCAGCCTTCCCCCGACAGGAGGAACAGATACGCAGTATTTT.

This sequence joins TRBV6-6 and TRBJ1-1; 7 bases fit TRBD1. This CDR3 contains 14 residues. The V gene's germline CDR1 is MNHNY and CDR2 SVGAGI (reference sequence). V trimming: 2 bases; J trimming: 8 bases; junction bases outside the gene matches: 8. In DNA form, the CDR3 reads TGTGCCAGCAGTTACCCGGGGGAGGGGGCCGAAGCTTTCTTT. Its protein product is CASSYPGEGAEAFF.

This clone came up a few times. The V gene is TRBV19, the J gene TRBJ2-5, with TRBD1 matching over 8 bases. Germline-derived CDR1 and CDR2 are LNHDA and SQIVND (reference sequence). V was pared by 8 bases and J by 1 base, with 12 bases of the junction left unmatched. CDR3 size: 16 residues. In nucleotides, the CDR3 is TGTGCCAGTCAATCCGGGACAGGACTATTCCAAGAGACCCAGTACTTC. It yields the protein CASQSGTGLFQETQYF.

The chain links TRBV5-4 to TRBJ1-1; weak D call: TRBD1 (6 bases). Germline V gene lookup returns CDR1 SGHNT and CDR2 YYREEE (reference sequence). Deletions cut 0 bases from V and 1 base from J, with 10 bases between. The CDR3 contains 15 residues. CDR3 nucleotides: TGTGCCAGCAGCTTGGACGAGACAGGGAACACTGAAGCTTTCTTT. Its translation: CASSLDETGNTEAFF.

This chain uses TRBV6-6 with TRBJ1-3; 12 nucleotides match TRBD1. Germline V gene data show CDR1 as MNHNY and CDR2 as SVGAGI (reference sequence). The CDR3 is 16 residues long. The junction had 3 bases not matched to a gene; V was cut back by 6 bases and J by 0 bases. In nucleotides, the CDR3 is TGTGCCAGCAGGGGGGACAGGGGGCTCTCTGGAAACACCATATATTTT. This gives the protein CASRGDRGLSGNTIYF.

This clone occurred a few times. The chain recombines TRBV28 with TRBJ1-2; no reliable D call. This CDR3 spans 13 amino acids. V was clipped by 3 bases and J by 3 bases, with 8 bases between them. The germline gives CDR1 MDHEN, CDR2 SYDVKM. The CDR3 sequence: CASSFGVYYGYTF. The DNA of the CDR3 is TGTGCCAGCAGTTTTGGGGTGTACTATGGCTACACCTTC.

This chain links TRBV5-1 with TRBJ1-1, with D hard to call. Trimming stripped 1 base from V and 6 bases from J, with 10 bases between. Germline-derived CDR1 and CDR2 are SGHRS and YFSETQ. The CDR3 is made up of 13 amino acids. The CDR3 DNA reads as TGCGCCAGCAGCTTGACCGGGGAGGCTGAAGCTTTCTTT. It specifies CASSLTGEAEAFF.